A selection of T cell receptor beta chains follows, all from one sample in a study of cytomegalovirus exposure and HLA in healthy donors. The table came from immunoSEQ multiplex PCR; TCRdb's copy has only in-frame clones and leaves some out. The sample holds around 100,000 clones, about 79% seen once. Input material: PBMCs. These receptors all stem from a woman between 18 and 29 years old in good health and CMV-seropositive. Each CDR3 is given without its conserved first and last residue. A D gene is named only where the DNA matches it firmly. Not every row has a clone size; where given, it reads once, few, many or a size class.

>TRBV19|-|TRBD1
ASSFSGQGYEQY
>TRBV4-1|-|-
ASSQGPSPPGSYEQY
>TRBV29-1|-|-
SVGRGGDYGYT
>TRBV5-1|-|TRBD2
ASSLEGLAGYNEQF
>TRBV11-3|-|TRBD2
ASSFSSGGSYNEQF
>TRBV4-2|-|TRBD1
ASSHTGDAGYT
>TRBV7-2|-|-
ASSLDPSSYEQY
>TRBV9|-|TRBD1
ASSLEPGQEGGYT
>TRBV28|-|TRBD2
ARLAGPNLSYNEQF
>TRBV9|-|-
ASSVTSGVRTGNTIY
>TRBV19|-|-
ASSAASTYEQY
>TRBV28|-|TRBD1
ASSPNDRGNEQF
>TRBV5-1|-|-
ASSGRGDEQY
>TRBV6-6|-|-
ASRLTGTNEKLF
>TRBV7-9|-|-
ASSSRVGSRDGELF
>TRBV10-3|-|-
AISGGGYSGNTIY
>TRBV5-1|-|TRBD2
ASSHPGTSGEGQETQY
>TRBV28|-|TRBD2
ASSPPGGGVTGELF
>TRBV2|-|-
ASSQGPPGT
>TRBV4-1|-|-
ASSHPGVISGNTIY
>TRBV9|-|TRBD2
ASSVWASGNEQY
>TRBV18|-|-
ASSPPAAGGSYYGYT
>TRBV5-1|-|-
ASSLAEWGRDTEAF
>TRBV30|-|-
ACTTGTNYGYT
>TRBV19|-|-
ASSIGGPTLYSNQPQH
>TRBV19|-|-
ASSSRLGLVRTGELF
>TRBV5-1|-|-
ASSLAGGDGYT
>TRBV7-7|few|-
ASSLDSQETQY
>TRBV5-1|-|-
ASSLVGSGSPYEQY
>TRBV30|-|-
AWSGGLFDVPQH
>TRBV19|-|TRBD2
ASSTTSGRETQY
>TRBV7-7|-|TRBD1
ASSFSHRGGTDTQY
>TRBV2|few|TRBD2
ASRPRKTTSGRRTDTQY
>TRBV6-6|-|-
ASSLNQGGYGYT
>TRBV10-3|-|-
ATQTGTDTQY
>TRBV7-9|-|-
ASSYGSGGFYNEQF
>TRBV19|once|-
ASSPATASSVLT
>TRBV18|-|-
ASSRVDVGTEAF
>TRBV6-1|-|TRBD1
ASSEGLQGEYEQY
>TRBV27|-|TRBD1
ASSWGQGGEQY
>TRBV7-9|once|-
ASSFQDNYEQY
>TRBV18|once|-
ASSPPDSTPIGYT
>TRBV7-6|-|-
ASSFGVGTEAF
>TRBV27|-|-
AIKQGPGELF
>TRBV7-3|-|TRBD1
ASSAGTALHAF